Listed here is a single TCR beta chain. The entry originates in a study of cytomegalovirus exposure and HLA in healthy donors. Overall study: Within the Caucasian-associated ancestry cluster were roughly 81% of the approximately 400 genotyped donors.

CDR1 SGHTA and CDR2 FQGTGA come from the germline V gene. This CDR3 contains 18 residues. The V and J ends lost 2 bases and 2 bases, in that order; junction bases with no gene match: 10. With 60 Vbeta and 13 Jbeta primers, the PCR was carried out. TCRdb's table, derived via immunoSEQ multiplex PCR, lists solely in-frame clones and lacks some. This sample's table reports 53,000 or so clones. The sample comprised PBMCs. This chain uses TRBV7-3 with TRBJ2-3; 10 bases map to TRBD2. The TCR originated in a male donor in good health and CMV-seropositive. In nucleotides, the CDR3 is TGTGCCAGCAGCTTATGGGCTAGCGGGGGCCAATACACAGATACGCAGTATTTT. Protein product: CASSLWASGGQYTDTQYF.